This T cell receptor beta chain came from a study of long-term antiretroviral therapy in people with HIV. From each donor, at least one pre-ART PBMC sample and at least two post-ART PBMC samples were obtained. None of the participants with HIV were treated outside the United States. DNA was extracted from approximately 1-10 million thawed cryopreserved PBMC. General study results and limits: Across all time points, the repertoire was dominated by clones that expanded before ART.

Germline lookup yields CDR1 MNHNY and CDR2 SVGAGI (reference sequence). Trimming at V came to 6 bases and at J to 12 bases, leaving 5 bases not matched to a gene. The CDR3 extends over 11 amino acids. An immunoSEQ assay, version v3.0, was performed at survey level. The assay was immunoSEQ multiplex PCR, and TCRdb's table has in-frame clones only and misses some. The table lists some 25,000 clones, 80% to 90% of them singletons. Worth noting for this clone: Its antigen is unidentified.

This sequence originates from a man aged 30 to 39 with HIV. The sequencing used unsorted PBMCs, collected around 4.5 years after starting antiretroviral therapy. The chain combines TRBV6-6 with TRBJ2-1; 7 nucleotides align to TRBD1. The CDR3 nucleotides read TGTGCCAGCAGGGGAGACAGGGTGCAGTTCTTC. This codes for CASRGDRVQFF.